This passage covers 14 T cell receptor beta chains from one sample sequenced in a study of human T cells and chemical hapten exposure. Stated time point: pre-sensitization, week 0. Sample treatment: therapeutic diphenylcyclopropenone sensitization with weekly scalp DPC. TCRdb re-called the RACE reads with MiXCR, one entry per CDR3 protein. Of around 200,000 distinct CDR3 sequences listed, approximately 29% are singletons. Specimen: whole blood, collected in connection with sensitization to the hapten diphenylcyclopropenone (DPC). All receptors come from a woman under 40 with alopecia areata. Some clones in this sample may be carry-over from other donors' samples.

The CDR3 sequence: CASSLIWTGELFF. DNA of the CDR3: TGTGCCAGCAGCTTAATTTGGACCGGGGAGCTGTTTTTT. V and J are TRBV7-9 and TRBJ2-2; D is uncertain. The germline V and J ends were trimmed by 2 bases and 5 bases, with 6 bases remaining between them. Germline values: CDR1 SEHNR, CDR2 FQNEAQ (reference sequence). The CDR3 runs to 13 residues.

This clonotype has only a few counts. V and J are TRBV10-3 and TRBJ2-7, with 7 bases matching TRBD2. The trim removed 1 base at V and 6 bases at J, leaving 9 bases unmatched. The length of the CDR3 is 15 residues. Germline CDR1 ENHRY, CDR2 SYGVKD. The CDR3 coding sequence is TGTGCCATCAGTGAGTGGGGGGGAGGCCCCCCCGAGCAGTACTTC. This gives the protein CAISEWGGGPPEQYF.

There are many counts of this clonotype. This chain links TRBV27 with TRBJ2-3; D uncertain. Trimming stripped 2 bases from V and 6 bases from J, with 12 bases between. Germline V gene data show CDR1 as MNHEY and CDR2 as SMNVEV (reference sequence). The CDR3 consists of 14 residues. CDR3 in amino acids: CASSLRLTADTQYF. The CDR3, as DNA: TGTGCCAGCAGTTTAAGGCTGACTGCGGATACGCAGTATTTT.

This clonotype has a count of ten or more. This sequence joins TRBV28 and TRBJ1-2, with D hard to call. V shed 5 bases and J shed 2 bases, with 9 bases lying between them. The germline V gene has CDR1 MDHEN and CDR2 SYDVKM. CDR3 length equals 13 residues. CDR3 nucleotides: TGTGCCAGCAGTAACCCCGCGAACTATGGCTACACCTTC. Translating gives CASSNPANYGYTF.

This clonotype appeared a single time. This chain joins TRBV9 and TRBJ1-2, with D maybe TRBD1 (5 bases). V shed 4 bases and J shed 0 bases, with 13 bases lying between them. Looked up from germline, CDR1 is SGDLS and CDR2 is YYNGEE. The CDR3 totals 15 residues. DNA of the CDR3: TGTGCCAGCAGCCACGGGACGACGGCTAACTATGGCTACACCTTC. Amino acids: CASSHGTTANYGYTF.

The chain carries TRBV5-1 and TRBJ2-7, with 10 nucleotides matching TRBD1. The J segment lost 5 bases and the V segment lost 2 bases, leaving 13 bases of the junction unmatched. The germline gives CDR1 SGHRS, CDR2 YFSETQ. There are 17 residues in the CDR3. Here the CDR3 reads CASSLPPPGQGSDEQYF. CDR3 nucleotide sequence: TGCGCCAGCAGCTTACCACCTCCGGGACAGGGGTCCGACGAGCAGTACTTC.

The chain has TRBV27 and TRBJ1-1; D possibly corresponds to TRBD1 (5 bases). With 3 bases removed from V and 1 base from J, the gap between germline ends came to 12 bases. The length of the CDR3 is 15 residues. CDR1 and CDR2 (germline): MNHEY, SMNVEV (reference sequence). The DNA of the CDR3 is TGTGCCAGCAGTTTTGGGGTGAGGGGGAACACTGAAGCTTTCTTT. Amino acids: CASSFGVRGNTEAFF.

A remark on this clonotype: A junction boundary mismatches the germline segment, possibly from a read error. The chain combines TRBV7-2 with TRBJ2-6; 11 bases are shared with TRBD2. The CDR3 covers 19 residues. The germline V gene encodes CDR1 SGHTA and CDR2 FQGNSA. In nucleotides, the CDR3 is TGTGCCAGCAACTTACGGACTAGCGGGTTGATCTCTGGGGCCAACGTCCTGACTTTC. It yields the protein CASNLRTSGLISGANVLTF.

CDR3 in DNA: TGTGCCAGCAGGAATCCAGGGGATTCACCCCTCCACTTT. Protein sequence: CASRNPGDSPLHF. J is TRBJ1-6 and V is TRBV28; D is possibly TRBD1 (6 bases). Per the germline V gene, CDR1 is MDHEN and CDR2 is SYDVKM. The CDR3 totals 13 residues. V was shortened by 6 bases and J by 8 bases, with 11 bases between the two germline ends.

The chain recombines TRBV6-2 or TRBV6-3 with TRBJ2-1; D may be TRBD1 (6 bases). The germline V gene has CDR1 MNHEY and CDR2 SVGEGT. This CDR3 spans 14 amino acids. Trimming left V 7 bases short and J 4 bases short, with 14 bases between. The CDR3 region has the DNA TGTGCCAGCACCTCCAGGACAGCTTACAATGAGCAGTTCTTC. Protein product: CASTSRTAYNEQFF.

There are a few counts of this clonotype. J is TRBJ2-7 and V is TRBV20-1; D call uncertain. The V gene lost 3 bases and the J gene lost 4 bases, with 4 bases spanning the gap. The germline CDR1 and CDR2 sequences are DFQATT and SNEGSKA (reference sequence). This CDR3 spans 10 amino acids. CDR3 residues: CSASRYEQYF. The CDR3 DNA reads as TGCAGTGCTAGTAGGTACGAGCAGTACTTC.

This clonotype was found a few times. The gene calls are TRBV7-2 and TRBJ2-2; 7 bases are a match to TRBD1. This CDR3 has 12 residues. J was trimmed by 7 bases and V by 5 bases; bases with no gene match: 1. Germline CDR1 and CDR2: SGHTA and FQGNSA. CDR3 in amino acids: CASSRDSGELFF. CDR3 in DNA: TGTGCCAGCAGCAGGGACAGCGGGGAGCTGTTTTTT.

This clonotype was picked up one time. The genes are TRBV29-1 and TRBJ2-3; 8 nucleotides match TRBD1. The length of the CDR3 is 15 residues. The junction had 10 bases not matched to a gene; V was cut back by 6 bases and J by 2 bases. CDR1 is SQVTM, CDR2 ANQGSEA, per germline. CDR3 in DNA: TGCAGCGTACAAACCGGGACAGGAGCCACAGATACGCAGTATTTT. Amino acids: CSVQTGTGATDTQYF.

This clonotype was observed a few times. V usage is TRBV28 and J usage is TRBJ2-5; no definite D call. V was shortened by 6 bases and J by 2 bases, with 10 bases between the two germline ends. Germline V gene data show CDR1 as MDHEN and CDR2 as SYDVKM. This CDR3 has 13 amino acids. The CDR3 DNA reads TGTGCCAGCAGCCGATTCTCACAAGAGACCCAGTACTTC. Translating gives CASSRFSQETQYF.